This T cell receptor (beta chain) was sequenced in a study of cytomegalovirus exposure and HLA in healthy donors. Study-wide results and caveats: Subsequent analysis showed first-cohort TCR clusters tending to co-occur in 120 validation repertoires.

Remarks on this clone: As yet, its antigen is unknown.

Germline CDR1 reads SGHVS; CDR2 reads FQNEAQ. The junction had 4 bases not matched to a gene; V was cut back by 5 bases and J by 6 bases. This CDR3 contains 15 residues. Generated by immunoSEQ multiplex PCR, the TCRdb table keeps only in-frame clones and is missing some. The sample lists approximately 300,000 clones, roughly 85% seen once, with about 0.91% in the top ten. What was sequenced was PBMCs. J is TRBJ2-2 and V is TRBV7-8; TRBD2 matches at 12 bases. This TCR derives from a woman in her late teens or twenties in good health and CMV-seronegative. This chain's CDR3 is CASSKLAGGPGELFF. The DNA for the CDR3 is TGTGCCAGCAGCAAACTAGCGGGAGGCCCCGGGGAGCTGTTTTTT.